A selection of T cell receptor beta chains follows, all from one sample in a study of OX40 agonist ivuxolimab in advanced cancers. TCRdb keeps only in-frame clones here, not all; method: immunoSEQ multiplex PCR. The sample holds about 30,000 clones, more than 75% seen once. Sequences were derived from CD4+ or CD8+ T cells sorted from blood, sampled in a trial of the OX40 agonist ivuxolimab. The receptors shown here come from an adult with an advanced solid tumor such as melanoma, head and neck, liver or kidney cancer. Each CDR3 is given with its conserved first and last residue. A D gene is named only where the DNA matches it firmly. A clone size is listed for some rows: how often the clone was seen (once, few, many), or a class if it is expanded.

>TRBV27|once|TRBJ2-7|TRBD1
CASSSGQGMPEQYF
TGTGCCAGCAGTTCGGGACAGGGGATGCCCGAGCAGTACTTC
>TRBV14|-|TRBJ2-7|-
CASSQVDSRSYEQYF
TGTGCCAGCAGCCAAGTTGACAGCCGCTCCTACGAGCAGTACTTC
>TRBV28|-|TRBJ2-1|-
CASSPTFDNEQFF
TGTGCCAGCAGTCCCACGTTTGACAATGAGCAGTTCTTC
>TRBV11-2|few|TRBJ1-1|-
CASSTGGTEAFF
TGTGCCAGCAGCACTGGGGGGACTGAAGCTTTCTTT
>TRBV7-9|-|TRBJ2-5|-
CASSPAARDQETQYF
TGTGCCAGCAGCCCAGCCGCCAGGGATCAAGAGACCCAGTACTTC
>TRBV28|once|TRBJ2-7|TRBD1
CASSFLDRSYEQYF
TGTGCCAGCAGTTTCTTGGACAGGTCCTACGAGCAGTACTTC
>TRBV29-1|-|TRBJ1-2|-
CSVRVLDLYGYTF
TGCAGCGTCCGGGTTTTGGACCTCTATGGCTACACCTTC
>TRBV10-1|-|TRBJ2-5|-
CASSEGPKETQYF
TGCGCCAGCAGTGAGGGACCAAAAGAGACCCAGTACTTC
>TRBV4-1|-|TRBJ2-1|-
CASSQRLSGVVEQFF
TGCGCCAGCAGCCAACGATTGTCGGGGGTTGTTGAGCAGTTCTTC
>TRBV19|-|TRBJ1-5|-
CASSSTKDQPQHF
TGTGCCAGTAGTAGTACTAAAGATCAGCCCCAGCATTTT
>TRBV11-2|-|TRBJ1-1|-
CASSFPGHPKLLMNTEAFF
TGTGCCAGCAGCTTTCCGGGACACCCGAAGTTATTGATGAACACTGAAGCTTTCTTT
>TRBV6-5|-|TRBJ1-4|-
CASSQGLTNEKLFF
TGTGCCAGCAGTCAGGGACTCACTAATGAAAAACTGTTTTTT
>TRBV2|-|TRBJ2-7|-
CASPRGENPSYEQYF
TGTGCCAGTCCCAGGGGGGAGAATCCCTCCTACGAGCAGTACTTC
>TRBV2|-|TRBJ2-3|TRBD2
CASGGFWRGTTDTQYF
TGTGCCAGCGGGGGATTCTGGCGGGGGACGACAGATACGCAGTATTTT
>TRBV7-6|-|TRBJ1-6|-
CASSRGDGGFNSPLHF
TGTGCCAGCAGCAGAGGGGACGGGGGCTTTAATTCACCCCTCCACTTT
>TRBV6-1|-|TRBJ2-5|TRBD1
CASSDPYRGEWETQYF
TGTGCCAGCAGTGACCCCTACAGGGGTGAGTGGGAGACCCAGTACTTC
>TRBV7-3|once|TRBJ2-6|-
CASTSPGANVLTF
TGTGCCAGCACTAGCCCTGGGGCCAACGTCCTGACTTTC
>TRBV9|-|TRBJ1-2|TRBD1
CASSVGTGSRNYGYTF
TGTGCCAGCAGCGTAGGGACAGGGTCACGGAACTATGGCTACACCTTC
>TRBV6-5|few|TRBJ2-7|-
CASSSMKKQYF
TGTGCCAGCAGTTCCATGAAGAAGCAGTACTTC
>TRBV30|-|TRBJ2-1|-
CAWRSGGGFYNEQFF
TGTGCCTGGAGGAGTGGGGGGGGCTTCTACAATGAGCAGTTCTTC
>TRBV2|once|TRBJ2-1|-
CASSGEGNEQFF
TGTGCCAGCAGTGGAGAAGGAAATGAGCAGTTCTTC
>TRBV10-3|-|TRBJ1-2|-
CAVLGAHYGYTF
TGTGCCGTCCTGGGGGCCCACTATGGCTACACCTTC
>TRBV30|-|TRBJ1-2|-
CAWSVGVLGGYTF
TGTGCCTGGAGTGTAGGTGTTTTGGGTGGCTACACCTTC
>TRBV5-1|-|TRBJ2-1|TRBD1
CASSQRGQAVDEQFF
TGCGCCAGCAGCCAAAGGGGGCAGGCCGTAGATGAGCAGTTCTTC
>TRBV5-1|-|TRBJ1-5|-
CASSLDGDSNQPQHF
TGCGCCAGCAGCTTGGATGGGGATAGCAATCAGCCCCAGCATTTT
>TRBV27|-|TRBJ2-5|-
CASSLGAIEGAETQYF
TGTGCCAGCAGTTTAGGGGCTATAGAGGGCGCGGAGACCCAGTACTTC
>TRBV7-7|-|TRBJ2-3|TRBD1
CASSLGRGQEFPFDTQYF
TGTGCTAGCAGCTTAGGTAGGGGACAGGAGTTCCCATTTGATACGCAGTATTTT
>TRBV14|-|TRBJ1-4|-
CASSPTDATNEKLFF
TGTGCCAGCAGCCCGACAGATGCAACTAATGAAAAACTGTTTTTT
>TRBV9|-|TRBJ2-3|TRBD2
CASSPGLAGPLRSTDTQYF
TGTGCCAGCAGCCCGGGACTAGCGGGCCCCCTCCGTAGCACAGATACGCAGTATTTT
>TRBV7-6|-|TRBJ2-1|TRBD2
CASSSSSGTRGQYEQFF
TGTGCCAGCAGCTCCTCCTCCGGGACTAGAGGCCAATATGAGCAGTTCTTC
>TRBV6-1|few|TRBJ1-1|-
CASSEYHYQNTEAFF
TGTGCCAGCAGTGAATACCATTACCAGAACACTGAAGCTTTCTTT
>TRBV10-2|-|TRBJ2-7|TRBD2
CASWSIVTSGGEQYF
TGCGCCAGCTGGAGCATTGTGACTAGCGGGGGCGAGCAGTACTTC
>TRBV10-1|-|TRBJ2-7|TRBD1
CASSESDRGDEQYF
TGCGCCAGCAGTGAGTCAGACAGGGGGGACGAGCAGTACTTC
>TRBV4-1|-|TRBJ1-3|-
CASSQEMTSYSGNTIYF
TGCGCCAGCAGCCAGGAGATGACAAGTTACTCTGGAAACACCATATATTTT
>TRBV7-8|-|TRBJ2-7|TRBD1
CASTRDRADEQYF
TGTGCCAGCACCCGGGACAGGGCCGACGAGCAGTACTTC
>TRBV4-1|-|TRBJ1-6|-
CASSQVGLENSPLHF
TGCGCCAGCAGCCAAGTTGGTCTAGAGAATTCACCCCTCCACTTT
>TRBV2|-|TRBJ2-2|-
CATPRGENTGELFF
TGTGCCACGCCCAGGGGGGAGAACACCGGGGAGCTGTTTTTT
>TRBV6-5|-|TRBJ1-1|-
CASSLGQITEAFF
TGTGCCAGCAGTTTAGGGCAGATCACTGAAGCTTTCTTT
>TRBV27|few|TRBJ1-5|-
CASSLSHNQPQHF
TGTGCCAGCAGTTTATCTCACAATCAGCCCCAGCATTTT
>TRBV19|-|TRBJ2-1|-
CASSPSYNEQFF
TGTGCCAGTAGTCCCTCCTACAATGAGCAGTTCTTC
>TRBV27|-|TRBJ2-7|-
CASSLWADSYEQYF
TGTGCCAGCAGTTTATGGGCAGATAGCTACGAGCAGTACTTC
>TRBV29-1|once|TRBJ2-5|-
CSVEGWSAQETQYF
TGCAGCGTTGAAGGATGGAGCGCGCAAGAGACCCAGTACTTC
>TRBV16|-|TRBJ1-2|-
CASSQDATESRYYGYTF
TGTGCCAGCAGCCAAGATGCGACGGAATCGCGTTACTATGGCTACACCTTC
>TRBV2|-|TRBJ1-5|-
CASSESRGIQPQHF
TGTGCCAGCAGTGAAAGCAGGGGAATACAGCCCCAGCATTTT
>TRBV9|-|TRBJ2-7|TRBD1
CASSPRTGRNYEQYF
TGTGCCAGCAGCCCCCGGACAGGGCGCAACTACGAGCAGTACTTC
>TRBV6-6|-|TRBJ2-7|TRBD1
CASSQLTGGKDEQYF
TGTGCCAGCAGTCAACTCACAGGGGGGAAGGACGAGCAGTACTTC
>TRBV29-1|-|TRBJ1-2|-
CSARVNYGYTF
TGCAGCGCTAGGGTCAACTATGGCTACACCTTC
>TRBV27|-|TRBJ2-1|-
CASSQTTVPYNEQFF
TGTGCCAGCAGTCAGACTACCGTCCCCTACAATGAGCAGTTCTTC
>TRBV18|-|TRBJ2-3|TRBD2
CASSPRGKELAGVDTDTQYF
TGTGCCAGCTCACCGAGGGGGAAAGAATTAGCGGGAGTTGATACAGATACGCAGTATTTT
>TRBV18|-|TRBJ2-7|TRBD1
CASSTGTGGSYEQYF
TGTGCCAGCTCAACCGGGACAGGGGGTTCCTACGAGCAGTACTTC
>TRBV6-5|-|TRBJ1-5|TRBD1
CASSSQGAQPQHF
TGTGCCAGCAGTTCCCAGGGGGCTCAGCCCCAGCATTTT
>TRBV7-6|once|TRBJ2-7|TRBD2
CASSLRLAGLYEQYF
TGTGCCAGCAGCTTAAGGCTAGCGGGTCTCTACGAGCAGTACTTC
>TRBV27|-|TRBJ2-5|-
CASSSQPLKALETQYF
TGTGCCAGCAGTTCCCAACCGTTGAAGGCCCTCGAGACCCAGTACTTC